Shown below are 22 T cell receptor beta chains from a single sample sequenced in a study of T cells in women clearing cervical HPV infection. Measured with immunoSEQ multiplex PCR; TCRdb has only the in-frame clones, and not every one. This repertoire includes tens of thousands of clones. Sequencing was carried out using blood buffy coat. These receptors all stem from a woman aged 18-69 years with a cervical HPV16 infection that either progressed to CIN3+ or cleared (not recorded which).

Of note for this clone: The read terminates 3 residues before the CDR3 end, so the remaining end is supplied by the germline J gene. The rearrangement links TRBV7-9 to TRBJ1-2, with D unresolved. This CDR3 spans 14 amino acids. Germline lookup yields CDR1 SEHNR and CDR2 FQNEAQ (reference sequence). CDR3 loop: CASSLVWVAEGYTF. Incomplete CDR3 DNA: TGTGCCAGCAGCTTAGTATGGGTCGCGGAGGGC.

Comments on this clone: The DNA ends 3 residues before the CDR3 does, and the rest of the CDR3 is filled in from the germline J gene. The gene calls are TRBV7-8 and TRBJ1-1; 7 bases map to TRBD1. V trimming: 3 bases; J trimming: 1 base; junction bases outside the gene matches: 2. This CDR3 region has 14 residues. Germline CDR1 and CDR2: SGHVS and FQNEAQ. The CDR3 sequence is CASSLRTGNTEAFF. CDR3 bases read: TGTGCCAGCAGCTTGAGGACAGGGAACACTGAA.

Notes on this clone: The read ends 3 residues early relative to the CDR3; the germline J gene fills the gap. The chain couples TRBV10-3 to TRBJ2-7; 7 positions match TRBD1. Trimming took 5 bases from V and 2 from J; bases not matched to a gene: 9. CDR1 ENHRY and CDR2 SYGVKD come from the germline V gene. The CDR3 spans 15 residues. The CDR3 reads CAISSSGTATYEQYF. Partial CDR3 DNA: TGTGCCATCAGTTCTTCCGGGACAGCCACCTACGAG.

In the case of this clone: The sequenced fragment ends 3 residues before the CDR3 boundary, so the rest is inferred from the germline J gene. This chain uses TRBV7-3 with TRBJ1-1; D may be TRBD1 (5 bases). Germline CDR1 and CDR2: SGHTA and FQGTGA. Trimming left V 6 bases short and J 1 base short, with 9 bases between. This CDR3 has 13 residues. CDR3 loop: CASSYDRNTEAFF. The CDR3 bases that were read are TGTGCCAGCAGTTATGACAGGAACACTGAA. The complete variable domain, with remaining parts taken from reference TRBV7-3 and TRBJ1-1, reads GAGVSQTPSNKVTEKGKYVELRCDPISGHTALYWYRQSLGQGPEFLIYFQGTGAADDSGLPNDRFFAVRPEGSVSTLKIQRTERGDSAVYLCASSYDRNTEAFFGQGTRLTVV.

Of note for this clone: The read falls 3 residues short of the CDR3 end, and the missing part is taken from the germline J gene. The chain employs TRBV12-3 or TRBV12-4 and TRBJ1-4; 7 bases match TRBD1. V lost 6 bases, J lost 4 bases, and 5 bases stayed unmatched. The length of the CDR3 is 14 residues. Partial CDR3 DNA: TGTGCCAGCAGCGGGACAGTCCGTAATGAAAAA. This translates into CASSGTVRNEK. The full CDR3 protein reads CASSGTVRNEKLFF.

The CDR3 sequence: CAWSVNSGIYEQYF. Partial CDR3 DNA: TGTGCCTGGAGTGTAAATAGCGGGATCTACGAG. The rearrangement joins TRBV30 to TRBJ2-7; TRBD2 aligns across 8 bases. The read comes to an end 3 residues before the CDR3 does, leaving the germline J gene to fill in the end. The ends lost 0 bases at V and 3 bases at J; junction bases unmatched: 4. Germline V gene data show CDR1 as GTSNPN and CDR2 as SVGIG (reference sequence). This CDR3 has 14 amino acids.

Turning to this clone: The sequence runs out 3 residues before the end of the CDR3; the remainder is reconstructed from the germline J gene. The V call is TRBV4-1, the J call TRBJ1-2, with unresolved D. CDR1 MGHRA and CDR2 YSYEKL come from the germline V gene. Trimming pared 4 bases from V and 1 base from J, leaving 13 bases between. CDR3 length: 15 amino acids. CDR3 protein: CASSPVYPGNYGYTF. The CDR3 bases that were read are TGCGCCAGCAGCCCCGTTTACCCCGGTAACTATGGC.

Turning to this clone: The read terminates 3 residues ahead of where the CDR3 ends, so the germline J gene completes it. The chain has TRBV20-1 and TRBJ2-2; tentatively, D is TRBD2 (6 bases). Germline values: CDR1 DFQATT, CDR2 SNEGSKA (reference sequence). The CDR3 length is 15 residues. The V gene lost 1 base and the J gene lost 4 bases, with 13 bases spanning the gap. The CDR3 bases that were read are TGCAGTGCTAGAGGACCCGGGACTCTCACCGGGGAG. This translates into CSARGPGTLTGE. The whole CDR3 sequence is CSARGPGTLTGELFF.

With regard to this clone: The read comes to an end 3 residues before the CDR3 does, leaving the germline J gene to fill in the end. The chain recombines TRBV28 with TRBJ1-2, with a weak D call TRBD1 (5 bases). V was trimmed by 2 bases and J by 2 bases, leaving 12 bases between them. The CDR3 has 15 amino acids. Looked up from germline, CDR1 is MDHEN and CDR2 is SYDVKM. The CDR3 sequence: CASSLRTRGNYGYTF. The CDR3 bases that were read are TGTGCCAGCAGTTTAAGGACAAGAGGGAACTATGGC.

Of note for this clone: The read halts 3 residues ahead of the CDR3 end, with the missing end drawn from the germline J gene. The chain is built from TRBV7-8 and TRBJ2-3, with unresolved D. The CDR3 has 12 amino acids. Germline assignment: CDR1 SGHVS and CDR2 FQNEAQ. V lost 5 bases and J 6 bases, leaving 9 bases between the germline ends. The CDR3 spells CASSKAVDTQYF. Partial CDR3 DNA: TGTGCCAGCAGCAAGGCGGTGGATACG.

To note about this clone: Read coverage stops 3 residues before the CDR3 terminus; the germline J gene supplies the remainder. The rearrangement joins TRBV19 to TRBJ2-1, with D possibly matching TRBD2 (6 bases). The CDR3 loop spans 12 amino acids. Germline assignment: CDR1 LNHDA and CDR2 SQIVND (reference sequence). Trimming pared 6 bases from V and 8 bases from J, leaving 11 bases between. This chain's CDR3 is CASRLGGHEQFF. CDR3 DNA, as far as it was read: TGTGCCAGTAGACTCGGGGGTCATGAG. Combining the CDR3 with reference TRBV19 and TRBJ2-1 gives the whole variable domain DGGITQSPKYLFRKEGQNVTLSCEQNLNHDAMYWYRQDPGQGLRLIYYSQIVNDFQKGDIAEGYSVSREKKESFPLTVTSAQKNPTAFYLCASRLGGHEQFFGPGTRLTVL.

Regarding this clone: From the germline J gene comes the end of the CDR3, since the read stops 3 residues before it. The chain carries TRBV6-1 and TRBJ1-1, with D unclear. This CDR3 has 15 amino acids. Deletions cut 1 base from V and 3 bases from J, with 12 bases between. Germline assignment: CDR1 MNHNS and CDR2 SASEGT. CDR3 DNA, as far as it was read: TGTGCCAGCAGTGAAGACCCTGGCCTGGACACTGAA. Encoded protein: CASSEDPGLDTE. The entire CDR3 reads CASSEDPGLDTEAFF.

With regard to this clone: The missing CDR3 end, 3 residues past where the read stops, is filled in from the germline J gene. V gene TRBV30 combines with J gene TRBJ2-7; TRBD1 aligns across 9 bases. The CDR3 sequence is 15 residues long. Germline lookup yields CDR1 GTSNPN and CDR2 SVGIG (reference sequence). V lost 3 bases and J lost 6; bases outside the gene matches: 12. CDR3 sequence: CAWRGPGQGWREQYF. CDR3 DNA (partial): TGTGCCTGGAGGGGTCCGGGACAGGGATGGCGCGAG.

Of note for this clone: Read sequence stops 3 residues before the CDR3 end, and the germline J gene provides the missing end. V is TRBV5-1 and J is TRBJ1-4; 7 bases agree with TRBD1. Looked up from germline, CDR1 is SGHRS and CDR2 is YFSETQ. CDR3 length equals 14 residues. Trimming at V came to 4 bases and at J to 4 bases, leaving 4 bases not matched to a gene. CDR3 amino acids: CASSPGTVNEKLFF. The sequenced part of the CDR3 DNA is TGCGCCAGCAGCCCCGGGACAGTTAATGAAAAA.

Comments on this clone: Read sequence stops 3 residues before the CDR3 end, and the germline J gene provides the missing end. The chain combines TRBV5-1 with TRBJ1-6, with TRBD1 matching 8 bases. V was clipped by 0 bases and J by 10 bases; unmatched bases: 6. The CDR3 runs 15 residues. In germline, CDR1 is SGHRS, CDR2 YFSETQ. The CDR3 region is CASSLGGTGGSPLHF. The CDR3 bases that were read are TGCGCCAGCAGCTTGGGAGGGACAGGTGGGTCACCC. The complete variable domain, with remaining parts taken from reference TRBV5-1 and TRBJ1-6, reads KAGVTQTPRYLIKTRGQQVTLSCSPISGHRSVSWYQQTPGQGLQFLFEYFSETQRNKGNFPGRFSGRQFSNSRSEMNVSTLELGDSALYLCASSLGGTGGSPLHFGNGTRLTVT.

On this clone itself: Read data end 3 residues before the CDR3 end; the end is taken from the germline J gene. The chain combines TRBV28 with TRBJ1-2; possibly TRBD1 for D (5 bases). Germline-derived CDR1 and CDR2 are MDHEN and SYDVKM. The length of the CDR3 is 14 residues. With 3 bases removed from V and 6 bases from J, the gap between germline ends came to 14 bases. The CDR3 sequence: CASSFPRGGNGYTF. CDR3 DNA, as far as it was read: TGTGCCAGCAGTTTTCCGAGGGGAGGGAATGGC.

On this clone itself: Read data end 3 residues before the CDR3 end; the end is taken from the germline J gene. The chain joins TRBV2 to TRBJ2-1; TRBD1 agrees at 8 bases. The CDR3 covers 13 residues. V was clipped by 6 bases and J by 9 bases; unmatched bases: 7. Germline values: CDR1 SNHLY, CDR2 FYNNEI. The CDR3 DNA, read in part, is TGTGCCAGCAGCACAGGGGGGAGAGGTGAG. Its translation: CASSTGGRGE. The entire CDR3 protein is CASSTGGRGEQFF.

Regarding this clone: The observed sequence ends 3 residues before the CDR3 terminus, with the missing tail filled in from the germline J gene. J is TRBJ1-5 and V is TRBV6-2 or TRBV6-3; 9 bases map to TRBD1. The CDR3 consists of 13 residues. CDR1 and CDR2 from the germline V gene are MNHEY and SVGEGT. Trimming removed 5 bases from V and 6 bases from J; junction bases left unmatched: 2. The CDR3 loop is CASSDRGAQPQHF. The sequenced part of the CDR3 DNA is TGTGCCAGCAGTGACAGGGGGGCTCAGCCC.

Remarks on this clone: The DNA ends 3 residues before the CDR3 does, and the rest of the CDR3 is filled in from the germline J gene. J is TRBJ1-2 and V is TRBV7-2, with TRBD1 matching over 10 bases. Germline lookup yields CDR1 SGHTA and CDR2 FQGNSA. J gave up 2 bases and V 4 bases, and 4 bases lay outside the gene matches. This CDR3 has 15 amino acids. Incomplete CDR3 DNA: TGTGCCAGCAGCTCGACAGGGGGCCGAAACTATGGC. Its protein is CASSSTGGRNYG. The entire CDR3 protein reads CASSSTGGRNYGYTF.

On this clone itself: Read coverage stops 3 residues before the CDR3 terminus; the germline J gene supplies the remainder. This sequence joins TRBV19 and TRBJ2-7; TRBD1 is a possible D gene (5 bases). Germline-derived CDR1 and CDR2 are LNHDA and SQIVND (reference sequence). The CDR3 runs to 13 residues. Trimming took off 6 bases at V and 3 bases at J, with 12 bases between the two ends. The DNA read from the CDR3 is TGTGCCAGTAGCCCGACAGCCGGCTACGAG. Translation: CASSPTAGYE. In full, the CDR3 reads CASSPTAGYEQYF.

About this clone: The CDR3 end falls 3 residues outside the read, so it is completed with the germline J gene. The chain uses TRBV5-1 and TRBJ2-5; 7 bases line up with TRBD2. V gave up 5 bases and J gave up 4 bases; unmatched junction bases: 14. This CDR3 region has 16 residues. The germline V gene has CDR1 SGHRS and CDR2 YFSETQ. The CDR3 bases that were read are TGCGCCAGCAGACAGTTGGGCCGGGGGGTTCCAGAGACC. Translating it yields CASRQLGRGVPET. In full, the CDR3 is CASRQLGRGVPETQYF.

About this clone itself: Read sequence stops 3 residues before the CDR3 end, and the germline J gene provides the missing end. The chain links TRBV13 to TRBJ2-3, with 7 bases aligning to TRBD2. CDR1 is PRHDT and CDR2 is FYEKMQ in the germline V gene (reference sequence). The CDR3 covers 16 residues. The V and J ends lost 1 base and 0 bases, in that order; junction bases with no gene match: 4. CDR3 DNA (partial): TGTGCCAGCAGCTTAGCGCGGGGGACTAGCACAGATACG. Translating gives CASSLARGTSTDT. The whole CDR3 reads CASSLARGTSTDTQYF.